This entry lists 23 T cell receptor beta chains sequenced from one sample in a study of shared clonotypes between healthy human individuals. TCRdb's table, derived via immunoSEQ multiplex PCR, lists solely in-frame clones and lacks some. The table has roughly 2 million clones, roughly 95% seen once. The sequenced sample was naive CD4+ T cells sorted from blood. The subset denotes: CD45RA+ positively selected. Source of these receptors: a young man in good health.

For this clone: Different DNA sequences within this sample yield the same CDR3. The chain recombines TRBV5-4 with TRBJ1-1, with a possible D match to TRBD1 (5 bases). Germline assignment: CDR1 SGHNT and CDR2 YYREEE (reference sequence). The length of the CDR3 is 14 residues. V lost 0 bases and J lost 1, with 7 bases in between. The CDR3 sequence: CASSLVGQNTEAFF. CDR3 coding DNA: TGTGCCAGCAGCTTGGTGGGGCAGAACACTGAAGCTTTCTTT. Full variable domain (rest looked up from reference TRBV5-4 and TRBJ1-1): ETGVTQSPTHLIKTRGQQVTLRCSSQSGHNTVSWYQQALGQGPQFIFQYYREEENGRGNFPPRFSGLQFPNYSSELNVNALELDDSALYLCASSLVGQNTEAFFGQGTRLTVV.

V is TRBV25-1 and J is TRBJ1-1; D unclear. V lost 2 bases and J lost 4, with 14 bases in between. CDR1 MGHDK and CDR2 SYGVNS come from the germline V gene. The CDR3 length is 15 residues. CDR3 amino acids: CASSEMGKSGTEAFF. CDR3 nucleotides: TGTGCCAGCAGTGAAATGGGGAAGAGCGGCACTGAAGCTTTCTTT.

The chain joins TRBV7-9 to TRBJ2-7, with 8 bases aligning to TRBD1. CDR3 length: 16 amino acids. Germline CDR1 reads SEHNR; CDR2 reads FQNEAQ (reference sequence). V was clipped by 9 bases and J by 6 bases; unmatched bases: 19. The CDR3 nucleotides are TGTGCCAGACCTAACCCCGGCCAGGGACAGGACTCCGAGCAGTACTTC. This codes for CARPNPGQGQDSEQYF.

This clone is a singleton in its sample. The chain recombines TRBV7-2 with TRBJ2-5, with D possibly being TRBD1 (5 bases). The germline CDR1 and CDR2 sequences are SGHTA and FQGNSA. Trimming shortened V by 6 bases and J by 5 bases, and 16 bases separated the two germline ends. This CDR3 spans 14 amino acids. CDR3 region: CASSKDTVHETQYF. CDR3 DNA: TGTGCCAGCAGTAAGGACACTGTCCACGAGACCCAGTACTTC.

The V and J genes are TRBV4-1 and TRBJ2-1; 10 positions match TRBD2. The CDR3 totals 16 residues. CDR1 MGHRA and CDR2 YSYEKL come from the germline V gene. J was trimmed by 10 bases and V by 0 bases; bases with no gene match: 9. In DNA, the CDR3 is TGCGCCAGCAGCCAAGATTCGAGCGGGGGGGCACGGGAGCAGTTCTTC. Protein sequence: CASSQDSSGGAREQFF.

The CDR3, as DNA: TGTGCTAGTGTGGGGGGGACCCGCTCTGGGGCCAACGTCCTGACTTTC. This encodes CASVGGTRSGANVLTF. The chain employs TRBV12-5 and TRBJ2-6; 7 bases match TRBD2. The CDR3 has 16 residues. Germline V gene data show CDR1 as LGHNT and CDR2 as FRNRAP. J was trimmed by 0 bases and V by 7 bases; bases with no gene match: 6.

This clone has more than one count but fewer than ten. The rearrangement links TRBV13 to TRBJ2-2; D not certain. With 0 bases removed from V and 4 bases from J, the gap between germline ends came to 9 bases. Germline values: CDR1 PRHDT, CDR2 FYEKMQ (reference sequence). This CDR3 is built from 15 residues. CDR3: CASSLGGRVTGELFF. CDR3 nucleotides: TGTGCCAGCAGCTTAGGGGGCCGGGTCACCGGGGAGCTGTTTTTT.

The rearrangement joins TRBV2 to TRBJ2-1; tentative D call: TRBD1 (5 bases). CDR1 and CDR2 from the germline V gene are SNHLY and FYNNEI. This CDR3 spans 15 amino acids. Between the trimmed V and J ends, which lost 2 bases and 5 bases, there was a span of 13 bases. The CDR3 DNA reads TGTGCCAGCAGTGAAAATAGGGGTGTGGACAATGAGCAGTTCTTC. It codes for CASSENRGVDNEQFF.

This chain uses TRBV10-3 with TRBJ2-2; 7 nucleotides align to TRBD2. There are 16 residues in the CDR3. CDR1 is ENHRY, CDR2 SYGVKD, per germline. Unmatched junction bases numbered 9, after V lost 8 bases and J lost 0 bases. The CDR3: CAIRGVKEANTGELFF. The CDR3 DNA sequence: TGTGCCATCCGGGGGGTCAAAGAGGCGAACACCGGGGAGCTGTTTTTT.

The rearrangement uses TRBV30 and TRBJ2-7; D is perhaps TRBD1 (5 bases). V lost 3 bases and J 1 base, leaving 19 bases between the germline ends. There are 16 residues in the CDR3. Germline values: CDR1 GTSNPN, CDR2 SVGIG (reference sequence). The chain's CDR3 is CAWSKLDSLYSYEQYF. The CDR3 DNA is TGTGCCTGGAGCAAACTTGACAGTCTCTATTCCTACGAGCAGTACTTC.

This rearrangement joins TRBV4-1 to TRBJ2-1; D tentatively fits TRBD1 or TRBD2 (5 bases each). The CDR3 has 14 residues. The ends were cut back, 4 bases at V and 7 bases at J, with 14 bases in the middle. Germline V gene lookup returns CDR1 MGHRA and CDR2 YSYEKL. CDR3 residues: CASSPGTDRNEQFF. The DNA for the CDR3 is TGCGCCAGCAGCCCTGGGACGGATCGGAATGAGCAGTTCTTC.

A single count supports this clone. The chain joins TRBV11-2 to TRBJ2-4, with D perhaps matching TRBD2 (5 bases). V shed 3 bases and J shed 1 base, with 13 bases lying between them. The CDR3 runs to 16 residues. The germline CDR1 and CDR2 sequences are SGHAT and FQNNGV. CDR3 in amino acids: CASSFSTTLAKNIQYF. Here the CDR3 DNA reads TGTGCCAGCAGCTTCTCGACTACCCTGGCCAAAAACATTCAGTACTTC.

This rearrangement joins TRBV11-2 to TRBJ2-7; 12 bases fit TRBD2. The junction had 0 bases not matched to a gene; V was cut back by 4 bases and J by 2 bases. This CDR3 region has 14 residues. Germline V lookup: CDR1 SGHAT, CDR2 FQNNGV. CDR3 DNA: TGTGCCAGCAGCTCTAGCGGGGGGGCCTACGAGCAGTACTTC. It yields the protein CASSSSGGAYEQYF.

This clone was observed once. Other nucleotide sequences in the sample specify the same CDR3. The J gene is TRBJ2-7, the V gene TRBV28; no reliable D call. This CDR3 contains 11 residues. V lost 6 bases, J lost 3 bases, and 6 bases lay in between. Germline CDR1 MDHEN, CDR2 SYDVKM. The CDR3 DNA reads TGTGCCAGCAGCCTAGGCTACGAGCAGTACTTC. Translation gives CASSLGYEQYF.

The rearrangement links TRBV2 to TRBJ1-6; the D gene is possibly TRBD1 (5 bases). Deletions cut 4 bases from V and 0 bases from J, with 7 bases between. The CDR3 is 15 amino acids. Per the germline V gene, CDR1 is SNHLY and CDR2 is FYNNEI. CDR3: CASSAGSSYNSPLHF. CDR3 DNA sequence: TGTGCCAGCAGTGCAGGGAGCTCCTATAATTCACCCCTCCACTTT.

The CDR3 DNA sequence: TGCGCCAGCAGCCAACCCGGACAGTTCTACGAGCAGTACTTC. Translation gives CASSQPGQFYEQYF. This chain uses TRBV4-1 with TRBJ2-7; TRBD1 might be the D (6 bases). V was cut by 2 bases and J by 3 bases, with 11 bases left in between. The CDR3 spans 14 residues. In germline, CDR1 is MGHRA, CDR2 YSYEKL.

V gene TRBV5-4 combines with J gene TRBJ2-1; D is unresolved. The CDR3 sequence is 13 residues long. Germline V gene lookup returns CDR1 SGHNT and CDR2 YYREEE (reference sequence). V lost 1 base and J 5 bases, leaving 7 bases between the germline ends. In DNA form, the CDR3 reads TGTGCCAGCAGCTTGAACCGAAACAATGAGCAGTTCTTC. Its protein is CASSLNRNNEQFF.

The gene calls are TRBV25-1 and TRBJ1-2, with TRBD1 matching 7 bases. CDR3 size: 16 residues. Germline V gene sequence: CDR1 MGHDK, CDR2 SYGVNS. V shed 7 bases and J 1 base; nucleotides not matched to a gene: 12. The CDR3 DNA reads TGTGCCAGCACTGGGGTCGGACAGGATGGTAACTATGGCTACACCTTC. This gives the protein CASTGVGQDGNYGYTF.

The genes are TRBV7-9 and TRBJ1-2; 7 bases match TRBD1. Germline V CDR1 and CDR2: SEHNR, FQNEAQ (reference sequence). The CDR3 extends over 13 amino acids. Trimming removed 4 bases from V and 4 bases from J; junction bases left unmatched: 3. For the CDR3, the DNA is TGTGCCAGCAGCTCACAGGGGCGCTATGGCTACACCTTC. Translation gives CASSSQGRYGYTF.

This clone was seen just once. V gene TRBV19 combines with J gene TRBJ2-3; D gene unclear. Trimming removed 1 base at V and 4 bases at J, with 12 bases between. Germline assignment: CDR1 LNHDA and CDR2 SQIVND (reference sequence). The CDR3 has 15 residues. The CDR3 sequence is CASSIASGYADTQYF. The CDR3 DNA reads as TGTGCCAGTAGTATAGCGAGTGGGTACGCAGATACGCAGTATTTT.

This rearrangement joins TRBV18 to TRBJ2-3, with no clear D. Germline V gene data show CDR1 as KGHSH and CDR2 as LQKENI. V lost 0 bases and J lost 5, with 6 bases in between. The CDR3 extends over 13 amino acids. CDR3 coding DNA: TGTGCCAGCTCACCACCGTTTAGAGATACGCAGTATTTT. It codes for CASSPPFRDTQYF.

This clone has only one observation. V gene TRBV18 combines with J gene TRBJ2-7, with D hard to call. The CDR3 extends over 16 amino acids. Germline values: CDR1 KGHSH, CDR2 LQKENI. The V end lost 4 bases, the J end lost 1 base, and 17 bases lay between the germline ends. The CDR3 reads CASSLMPTSGSYEQYF. DNA of the CDR3: TGTGCCAGCTCACTAATGCCGACAAGTGGGTCCTACGAGCAGTACTTC. Supplemented by reference TRBV18 and TRBJ2-7, the full variable domain reads NAGVMQNPRHLVRRRGQEARLRCSPMKGHSHVYWYRQLPEEGLKFMVYLQKENIIDESGMPKERFSAEFPKEGPSILRIQQVVRGDSAAYFCASSLMPTSGSYEQYFGPGTRLTVT.

V usage is TRBV25-1 and J usage is TRBJ1-4; D perhaps matches TRBD1 (5 bases). Deletions cut 2 bases from V and 8 bases from J, with 12 bases between. Germline CDR1 is MGHDK and CDR2 is SYGVNS. The CDR3 totals 14 residues. Here the CDR3 DNA reads TGTGCCAGCAGTGAAACGGTTTCAGGGGAAAAACTGTTTTTT. It is translated as CASSETVSGEKLFF.